The present T cell receptor beta chain was sequenced within a study of OX40 agonist ivuxolimab in advanced cancers. Study-level results: Among the lowest peripheral clonal expansion occurred in 0.1-3.0 mg/kg partial responders. Clonal expansion was seen in CD4+ and CD8+ blood T cells by week 6 at 0.1 to 3.0 mg/kg.

Samples of blood were obtained at baseline, on cycle 4 day 1, and on cycle 7 day 1. Worth noting for this clone: The antigen is undetermined.

The length of the CDR3 is 13 residues. V lost 0 bases and J lost 3, with 7 bases in between. Germline loops: CDR1 SGHRS, CDR2 YFSETQ. The data were produced by immunoSEQ multiplex PCR, yet TCRdb's version contains in-frame clones alone and is incomplete. The sample carries fewer than 55,000 clones, about 80% recorded once. The clonotype originates from an adult with an advanced solid tumor such as melanoma, head and neck, liver or kidney cancer. Sequenced material: CD4+ or CD8+ T cells sorted from blood, taken in a trial of the OX40 agonist ivuxolimab. This chain uses TRBV5-1 with TRBJ2-7; no reliable D call. The CDR3 loop is CASSLEALYEQYF. Written as DNA, the CDR3 is TGCGCCAGCAGCTTGGAAGCTCTCTACGAGCAGTACTTC.